The 19 T cell receptor beta chains listed next were all sequenced from one sample in a study of shared clonotypes between healthy human individuals (dated by TCRdb to the early 2020s). Receptor amplification or capture employed the immunoSEQ multiplex PCR assay. In TCRdb, the immuneACCESS table is reduced to in-frame sequences with V and J assigned. These tables do not hold every clone; where another copy was compared, an unresolved V gene accounts for under half, and the others remain unexplained. This sample gives about 2.1 million clones in total; 93% of them show up just once. Roughly 1.7% of the sample comes from the top ten. CD8 naive samples were obtained by positive selection for CCR7 among CD45RO-negative cells, yielding a CD45RA+CCR7+ population from which TemRA cells were excluded. The sample comprised naive CD8+ T cells from PBMCs. Reading the label with the study, this specimen's cell subset or site is: CD45RA+CCR7+. The receptors shown here come from a man younger than 30 in good health. Some clones in this sample may be carry-over from other donors' samples.

CDR3 loop: CASSESSGSTDTQYF. The CDR3 DNA sequence: TGTGCCAGCAGCGAATCTAGCGGGAGCACAGATACGCAGTATTTT. The chain recombines TRBV7-9 with TRBJ2-3; 8 bases align to TRBD2. CDR1 SEHNR and CDR2 FQNEAQ come from the germline V gene (reference sequence). V lost 5 bases to trimming and J lost 0 bases; unmatched junction nucleotides: 4. This CDR3 is built from 15 residues.

J is TRBJ2-1 and V is TRBV27; either TRBD1 or TRBD2 may supply D (6 bases each). The CDR3 covers 14 residues. Trimming took 3 bases from V and 8 from J, leaving 14 bases between them. From germline, CDR1 is MNHEY and CDR2 SMNVEV (reference sequence). The DNA for the CDR3 is TGTGCCAGCAGTTTCATAGGGGGGAGTGATGAGCAGTTCTTC. Encoded protein: CASSFIGGSDEQFF.

This chain connects TRBV7-8 to TRBJ2-1; D tentatively reads TRBD1 or TRBD2 (5 bases each). In germline, CDR1 is SGHVS, CDR2 FQNEAQ. V lost 3 bases and J 9 bases, leaving 12 bases between the germline ends. This CDR3 has 13 amino acids. The CDR3 loop is CASSLGERAEQFF. The CDR3 DNA is TGTGCCAGCAGCTTGGGGGAGAGGGCTGAGCAGTTCTTC.

The chain couples TRBV2 to TRBJ2-3, with D possibly being TRBD2 (6 bases). V was trimmed by 7 bases and J by 1 base, leaving 12 bases between them. The CDR3 has 14 residues. Germline V CDR1 and CDR2: SNHLY, FYNNEI. CDR3 amino acids: CASTPGGGTDTQYF. The CDR3 nucleotides are TGTGCCAGCACCCCTGGCGGGGGCACAGATACGCAGTATTTT.

The rearrangement links TRBV19 to TRBJ2-7; D is undetermined. The CDR3 runs 12 residues. Germline CDR1 reads LNHDA; CDR2 reads SQIVND (reference sequence). Trimming removed 6 bases at V and 6 bases at J, with 12 bases between. CDR3 nucleotides: TGTGCCAGTAGCCTTAACCCTGGCGAGCAGTACTTC. Amino acid sequence: CASSLNPGEQYF.

The chain joins TRBV9 to TRBJ1-2; 9 bases match TRBD1. CDR1 and CDR2 (germline): SGDLS, YYNGEE. The CDR3 runs to 14 residues. The V segment lost 3 bases and the J segment 7 bases; nucleotides outside the gene matches: 7. CDR3 DNA sequence: TGTGCCAGCAGCGCAGACGGGACAGGGCCTGGCTACACCTTC. This gives the protein CASSADGTGPGYTF.

The chain uses TRBV5-4 and TRBJ2-7; TRBD1 agrees at 8 bases. This CDR3 spans 15 amino acids. The germline V gene has CDR1 SGHNT and CDR2 YYREEE (reference sequence). The V gene end was trimmed by 4 bases and the J gene end by 4 bases; junction bases not matched to a gene: 10. CDR3 nucleotides: TGTGCCAGCAGCCCCCCGGACAGGGTCCCGTACGAGCAGTACTTC. Its translation is CASSPPDRVPYEQYF.

This clone has a handful of counts. This CDR3 reads CASSLVGSPYEQYF. CDR3 bases: TGCGCCAGCAGCTTGGTAGGGTCCCCCTACGAGCAGTACTTC. The chain is built from TRBV5-1 and TRBJ2-7; D gene unclear. Germline lookup yields CDR1 SGHRS and CDR2 YFSETQ. The CDR3 spans 14 residues. Deletions cut 0 bases from V and 2 bases from J, with 9 bases between.

The rearrangement uses TRBV9 and TRBJ1-5; 8 bases align to TRBD1. Germline CDR1 reads SGDLS; CDR2 reads YYNGEE. V was clipped by 3 bases and J by 9 bases; unmatched bases: 8. This CDR3 is built from 14 residues. The CDR3 bases are TGTGCCAGCAGCGAGACAGGGGAGGGATCGCCCCAGCATTTT. Protein: CASSETGEGSPQHF.

Only one count was recorded for this clone. The V and J genes are TRBV7-9 and TRBJ2-1; 9 nucleotides line up with TRBD2. Germline values: CDR1 SEHNR, CDR2 FQNEAQ (reference sequence). V was clipped by 4 bases and J by 8 bases; unmatched bases: 15. The CDR3 covers 17 residues. The CDR3 DNA is TGTGCCAGCAGCTACACCCCTATAGCGGGAGTGACGGATGAGCAGTTCTTC. Its protein is CASSYTPIAGVTDEQFF.

The rearrangement uses TRBV6-5 and TRBJ2-3; no clear D gene. Germline V gives CDR1 MNHEY, CDR2 SVGAGI. This CDR3 region has 15 residues. The V end was cut by 3 bases, the J end by 2 bases, with 12 bases between. CDR3 in DNA: TGTGCCAGCAGTTATTCAAGTCCTGACACAGATACGCAGTATTTT. Translation gives CASSYSSPDTDTQYF.

The rearrangement links TRBV9 to TRBJ1-1; weak D call: TRBD1 (6 bases). This CDR3 has 14 amino acids. Germline loops: CDR1 SGDLS, CDR2 YYNGEE. Trimming removed 0 bases from V and 4 bases from J, with 10 bases in between. CDR3 in DNA: TGTGCCAGCAGCGTAGCAGGGGTAAGCACTGAAGCTTTCTTT. As protein: CASSVAGVSTEAFF.

Comments on this clone: Other DNA sequences in this specimen translate into the identical CDR3. V and J are TRBV5-1 and TRBJ2-7, with 11 bases aligning to TRBD1. The CDR3 sequence is 15 residues long. The germline gives CDR1 SGHRS, CDR2 YFSETQ. The V gene end was trimmed by 4 bases and the J gene end by 3 bases; junction bases not matched to a gene: 6. CDR3 nucleotide sequence: TGCGCCAGCAGCCCTCGGACAGGGGGCGGCTACGAGCAGTACTTC. Protein: CASSPRTGGGYEQYF.

V gene TRBV11-3 combines with J gene TRBJ2-1; 8 positions match TRBD1. The CDR3 is made up of 15 amino acids. V lost 8 bases, J lost 2 bases, and 8 bases stayed unmatched. Germline values: CDR1 SGHNT, CDR2 YENEEA. CDR3 region: CASSSPGQAYNEQFF. CDR3 DNA: TGTGCCAGCTCAAGTCCGGGACAGGCCTACAATGAGCAGTTCTTC.

The chain joins TRBV19 to TRBJ1-5, with D hard to call. V gave up 3 bases and J gave up 2 bases, with 11 bases separating them. The CDR3 consists of 15 residues. Germline V gives CDR1 LNHDA, CDR2 SQIVND (reference sequence). CDR3 sequence: CASSMLGLGNQPQHF. Here the CDR3 DNA reads TGTGCCAGTAGTATGTTGGGGTTGGGCAATCAGCCCCAGCATTTT.

As to this clone: This same CDR3 is encoded by further DNA sequences in the sample. V gene TRBV9 combines with J gene TRBJ2-1; D perhaps matches TRBD1 (6 bases). CDR3 length equals 16 residues. Germline V lookup: CDR1 SGDLS, CDR2 YYNGEE. The germline V and J ends were trimmed by 0 bases and 0 bases, with 10 bases remaining between them. The chain's CDR3 is CASSVEGGSSYNEQFF. The DNA for the CDR3 is TGTGCCAGCAGCGTAGAAGGGGGAAGCTCCTACAATGAGCAGTTCTTC.

V usage is TRBV5-4 and J usage is TRBJ1-4, with 12 bases lining up with TRBD1. The CDR3 has 18 residues. Per germline, CDR1 SGHNT and CDR2 YYREEE (reference sequence). With V trimmed by 1 base and J by 3 bases, 7 bases remained unmatched. In DNA form, the CDR3 reads TGTGCCAGCAGCTTGAGGGGACAGGGGGCGCGAGCTAATGAAAAACTGTTTTTT. Translating it yields CASSLRGQGARANEKLFF. Using reference TRBV5-4 and TRBJ1-4 for the parts outside the CDR3, the full variable domain is ETGVTQSPTHLIKTRGQQVTLRCSSQSGHNTVSWYQQALGQGPQFIFQYYREEENGRGNFPPRFSGLQFPNYSSELNVNALELDDSALYLCASSLRGQGARANEKLFFGSGTQLSVL.

The V call is TRBV4-1, the J call TRBJ2-7; D uncertain. The germline V gene has CDR1 MGHRA and CDR2 YSYEKL. This CDR3 is built from 17 residues. V lost 1 base to trimming and J lost 2 bases, with 18 bases between them. CDR3 sequence (DNA): TGCGCCAGCAGCCAAGGCCGTAGCCCCCCCTCCCCCTACGAGCAGTACTTC. Encoded protein: CASSQGRSPPSPYEQYF.

CDR3 loop: CASKPYRTGRFETQYF. As DNA, the CDR3 is TGTGCCAGCAAGCCTTATCGGACAGGGAGGTTCGAGACCCAGTACTTC. The gene calls are TRBV25-1 and TRBJ2-5; TRBD1 matches at 8 bases. The J segment lost 5 bases and the V segment lost 7 bases, leaving 15 bases of the junction unmatched. Germline lookup yields CDR1 MGHDK and CDR2 SYGVNS. The CDR3 runs 16 residues.